What follows are 5 T cell receptor beta chains derived from one specimen sequenced in a study of T cell responses to AZD1222 COVID-19 vaccine. Produced via immunoSEQ multiplex PCR; TCRdb's table is partial and in-frame only. Among around 150,000 clones listed, 85% to 95% were seen once. Sequenced here: peripheral blood, sampled 28 days after the second AZD1222 dose. The receptors here all came from an adult who received the AZD1222 COVID-19 vaccine.

This chain joins TRBV11-2 and TRBJ1-1; 9 bases align to TRBD1. The germline gives CDR1 SGHAT, CDR2 FQNNGV. With V trimmed by 4 bases and J by 4 bases, 13 bases remained unmatched. The CDR3 runs 17 residues. CDR3 coding DNA: TGTGCCAGCAGCTCGGGACAGGGCAGGGGTCTGGGCACTGAAGCTTTCTTT. It codes for CASSSGQGRGLGTEAFF.

The V gene is TRBV5-6, the J gene TRBJ2-2, with a tentative D call TRBD1 (7 bases). CDR1 is SGHDT and CDR2 is YYEEEE in the germline V gene. The CDR3 loop spans 16 amino acids. Trimming left V 4 bases short and J 8 bases short, with 21 bases between. CDR3 region: CASSPTWTGGAGELFF. The CDR3, as DNA: TGTGCCAGCAGCCCAACCTGGACAGGAGGGGCGGGGGAGCTGTTTTTT.

This clone appeared once. The gene calls are TRBV7-9 and TRBJ1-1, with TRBD1 identical over 7 bases. The CDR3 consists of 15 residues. Trimming removed 6 bases from V and 3 bases from J; junction bases left unmatched: 10. CDR1 and CDR2 (germline): SEHNR, FQNEAQ (reference sequence). The CDR3 sequence is CASSFGSDRDTEAFF. The DNA for the CDR3 is TGTGCCAGCAGTTTCGGCTCCGACAGGGACACTGAAGCTTTCTTT.

The V call is TRBV7-8, the J call TRBJ1-6; perhaps TRBD1 as D (5 bases). The V gene lost 2 bases and the J gene lost 6 bases, with 17 bases spanning the gap. The germline V gene encodes CDR1 SGHVS and CDR2 FQNEAQ. The CDR3 loop spans 17 amino acids. The CDR3 bases are TGTGCCAGCAGCTTAAGGGGTTCAGGGTTGGCTAATTCACCCCTCCACTTT. It codes for CASSLRGSGLANSPLHF.

The V and J genes are TRBV2 and TRBJ1-2, with 9 bases lining up with TRBD1. The germline CDR1 and CDR2 sequences are SNHLY and FYNNEI. J lost 5 bases, V lost 8 bases, and 9 bases had no gene match. The CDR3 contains 14 residues. The CDR3 coding sequence is TGTGCCAGCCCTGGACAGGGGCCAGTATATGGCTACACCTTC. Its protein product is CASPGQGPVYGYTF.